This T cell receptor beta chain comes out of a study of blood T cells in healthy people across ages. Through a sample-barcoded 5' primer and a J-beta primer mix, a second PCR was run for roughly 6 to 11 cycles. Each CDR3 protein gets one entry after TCRdb re-called the 5' RACE reads with MiXCR. The table has about 510,000 distinct CDR3 sequences, about 27% seen once. Remarks on this clonotype: Its antigen is currently unknown.

Germline-derived CDR1 and CDR2 are SEHNR and FQNEAQ (reference sequence). This CDR3 has 15 amino acids. The ends were cut back, 6 bases at V and 8 bases at J, with 20 bases in the middle. Study-wide findings and caveats: In the absence of known donor CMV status, changes in expanded clonotypes were possibly confounded. Age brought a roughly linear fall in TCR beta diversity measured per million T cells.

These data also formed part of another study, on T cells of mothers and their children.

The sequenced sample was blood. The clonotype comes from a boy between 2 and 10 years old in good health. This chain links TRBV7-9 with TRBJ2-1, with D maybe TRBD2 (6 bases). CDR3 bases: TGTGCCAGCAGTCTCCGGGACTGGGAGGTCCATGAGCAGTTCTTC. Translation: CASSLRDWEVHEQFF.